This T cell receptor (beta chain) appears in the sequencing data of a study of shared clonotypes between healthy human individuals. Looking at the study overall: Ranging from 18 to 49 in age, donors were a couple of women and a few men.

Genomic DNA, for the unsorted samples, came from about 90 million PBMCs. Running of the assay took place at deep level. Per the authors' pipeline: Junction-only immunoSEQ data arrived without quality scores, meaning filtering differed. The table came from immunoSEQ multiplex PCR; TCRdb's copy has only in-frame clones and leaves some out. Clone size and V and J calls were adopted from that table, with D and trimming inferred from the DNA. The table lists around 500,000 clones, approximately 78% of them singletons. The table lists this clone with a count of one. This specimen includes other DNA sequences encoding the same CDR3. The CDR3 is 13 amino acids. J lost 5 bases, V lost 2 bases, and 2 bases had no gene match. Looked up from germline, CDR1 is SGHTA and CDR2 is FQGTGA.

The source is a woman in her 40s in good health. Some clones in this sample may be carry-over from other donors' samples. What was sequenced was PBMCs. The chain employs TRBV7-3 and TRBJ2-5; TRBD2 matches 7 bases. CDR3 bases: TGTGCCAGCAGCTTAGGGAGGGGTGAGACCCAGTACTTC. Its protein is CASSLGRGETQYF.